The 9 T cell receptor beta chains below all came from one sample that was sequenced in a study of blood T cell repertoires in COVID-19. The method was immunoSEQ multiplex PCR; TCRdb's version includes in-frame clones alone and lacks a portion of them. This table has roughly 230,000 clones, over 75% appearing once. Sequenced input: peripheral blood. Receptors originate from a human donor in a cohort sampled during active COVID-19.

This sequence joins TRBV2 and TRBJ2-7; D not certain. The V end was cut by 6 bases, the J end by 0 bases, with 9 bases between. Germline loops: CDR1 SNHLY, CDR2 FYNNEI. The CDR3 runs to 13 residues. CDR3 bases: TGTGCCAGCAGCGCGGAGAGCTCCTACGAGCAGTACTTC. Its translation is CASSAESSYEQYF.

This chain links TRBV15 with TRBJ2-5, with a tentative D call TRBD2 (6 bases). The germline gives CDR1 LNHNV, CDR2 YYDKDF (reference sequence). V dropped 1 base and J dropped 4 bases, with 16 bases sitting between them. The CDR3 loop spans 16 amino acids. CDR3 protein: CATSRGGRRGRETQYF. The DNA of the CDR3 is TGTGCCACCAGCAGAGGGGGGAGGAGGGGTCGAGAGACCCAGTACTTC.

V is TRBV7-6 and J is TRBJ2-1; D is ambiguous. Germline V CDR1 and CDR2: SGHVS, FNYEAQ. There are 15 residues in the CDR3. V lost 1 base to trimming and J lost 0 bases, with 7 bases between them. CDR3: CASSLVPSSYNEQFF. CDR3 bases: TGTGCCAGCAGCTTAGTGCCTAGCTCCTACAATGAGCAGTTCTTC.

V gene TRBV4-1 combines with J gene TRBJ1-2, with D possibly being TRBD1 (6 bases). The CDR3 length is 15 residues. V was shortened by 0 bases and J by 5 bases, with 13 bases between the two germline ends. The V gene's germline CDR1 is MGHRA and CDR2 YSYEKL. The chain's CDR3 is CASSQDQMGAYGYTF. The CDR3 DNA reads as TGCGCCAGCAGCCAAGATCAGATGGGGGCATATGGCTACACCTTC.

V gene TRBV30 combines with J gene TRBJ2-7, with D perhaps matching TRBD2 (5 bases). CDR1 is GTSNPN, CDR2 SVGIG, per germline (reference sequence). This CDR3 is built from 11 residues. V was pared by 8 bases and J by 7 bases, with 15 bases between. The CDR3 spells CARQTRREQYF. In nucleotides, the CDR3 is TGTGCCCGGCAAACTAGGCGGGAGCAGTACTTC.

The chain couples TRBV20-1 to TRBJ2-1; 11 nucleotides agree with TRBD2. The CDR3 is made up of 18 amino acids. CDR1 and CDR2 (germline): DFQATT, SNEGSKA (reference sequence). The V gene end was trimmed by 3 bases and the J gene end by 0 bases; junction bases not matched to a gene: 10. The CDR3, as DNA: TGCAGTGCTAGTGGACTAGCGGGTATCCAGAGCTCCTACAATGAGCAGTTCTTC. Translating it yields CSASGLAGIQSSYNEQFF.

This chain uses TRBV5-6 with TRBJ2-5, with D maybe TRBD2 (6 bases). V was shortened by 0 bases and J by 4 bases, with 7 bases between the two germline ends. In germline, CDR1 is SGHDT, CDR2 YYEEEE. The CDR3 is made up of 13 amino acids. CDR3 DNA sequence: TGTGCCAGCAGCTTGGTGGGGGGAGAGACCCAGTACTTC. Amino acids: CASSLVGGETQYF.

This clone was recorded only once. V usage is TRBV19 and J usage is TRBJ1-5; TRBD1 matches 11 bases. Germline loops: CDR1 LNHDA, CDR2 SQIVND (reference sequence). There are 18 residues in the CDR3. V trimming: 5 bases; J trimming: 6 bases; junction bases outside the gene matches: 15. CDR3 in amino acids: CASSGALDRGLQSQPQHF. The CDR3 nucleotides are TGTGCCAGTAGTGGAGCGCTGGACAGGGGGCTACAGTCTCAGCCCCAGCATTTT.

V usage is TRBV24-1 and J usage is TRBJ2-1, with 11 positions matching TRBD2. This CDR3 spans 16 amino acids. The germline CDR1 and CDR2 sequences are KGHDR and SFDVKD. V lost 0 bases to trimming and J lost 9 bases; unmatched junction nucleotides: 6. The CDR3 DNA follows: TGTGCCACCAGTGATTTGGGTAGCGGGAGGGCCACTGAGCAGTTCTTC. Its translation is CATSDLGSGRATEQFF.